This T cell receptor (beta chain) was profiled in a study of blood T cell repertoires in COVID-19. Study-wide context: In each case, the material was cDNA or gDNA derived from T cells, B-cell-depleted T cells, or PBMCs.

As handled by the study authors: It was from reference gene primer amplification that nucleated cell counts were estimated. The assay was immunoSEQ multiplex PCR, and TCRdb's table has in-frame clones only and misses some. That table gives V, J and clone size, and the DNA gave D and trimming. Found here are more than 150,000 clones, around 75% of them singletons; the top ten hold 11% to 15%. The CDR3 is 16 residues long. V was clipped by 1 base and J by 6 bases, with 13 bases between them. Per the germline V gene, CDR1 is SGHAT and CDR2 is FQNNGV. This TCR was sampled from a woman of 80 years or more with acute or convalescent COVID-19. What was sequenced was peripheral blood. The chain couples TRBV11-2 to TRBJ1-6; D remains ambiguous. The CDR3 is CASSLVMASSNSPLHF. In DNA, the CDR3 is TGTGCCAGCAGCTTAGTAATGGCCAGTTCTAATTCACCCCTCCACTTT.